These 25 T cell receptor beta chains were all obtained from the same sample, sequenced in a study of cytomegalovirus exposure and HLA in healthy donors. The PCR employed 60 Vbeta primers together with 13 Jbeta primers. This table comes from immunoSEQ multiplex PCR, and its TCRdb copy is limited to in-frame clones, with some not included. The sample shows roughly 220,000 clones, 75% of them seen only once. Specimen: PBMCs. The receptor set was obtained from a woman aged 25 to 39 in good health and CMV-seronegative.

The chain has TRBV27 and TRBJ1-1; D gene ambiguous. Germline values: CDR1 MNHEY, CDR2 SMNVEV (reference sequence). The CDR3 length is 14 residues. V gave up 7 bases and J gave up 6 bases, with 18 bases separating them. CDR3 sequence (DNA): TGTGCCAGCAATGTAGCCGTCGGTGGCGCTGAAGCTTTCTTT. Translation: CASNVAVGGAEAFF.

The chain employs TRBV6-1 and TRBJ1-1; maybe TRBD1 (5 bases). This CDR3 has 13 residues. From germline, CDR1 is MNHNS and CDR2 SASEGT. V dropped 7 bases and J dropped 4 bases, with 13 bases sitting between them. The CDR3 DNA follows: TGTGCCAGCAAGGTGGGGCGAAGCACTGAAGCTTTCTTT. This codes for CASKVGRSTEAFF.

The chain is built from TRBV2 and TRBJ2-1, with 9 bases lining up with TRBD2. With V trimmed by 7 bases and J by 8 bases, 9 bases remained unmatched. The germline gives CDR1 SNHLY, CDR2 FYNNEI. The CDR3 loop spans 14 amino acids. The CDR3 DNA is TGTGCCAGCAATGTAGCGGGAGAAAAATATGAGCAGTTCTTC. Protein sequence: CASNVAGEKYEQFF.

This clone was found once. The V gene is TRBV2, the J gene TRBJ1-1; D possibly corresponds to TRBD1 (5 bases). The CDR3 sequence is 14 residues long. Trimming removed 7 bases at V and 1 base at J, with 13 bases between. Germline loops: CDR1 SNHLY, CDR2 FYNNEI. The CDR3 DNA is TGTGCCAGCAATAACAGGCCAGGGAACACTGAAGCTTTCTTT. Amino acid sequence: CASNNRPGNTEAFF.

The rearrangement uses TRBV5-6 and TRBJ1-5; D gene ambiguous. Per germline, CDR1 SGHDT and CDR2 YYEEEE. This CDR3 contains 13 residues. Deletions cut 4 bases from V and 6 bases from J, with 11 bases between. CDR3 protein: CASSPRMGQPQHF. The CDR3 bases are TGTGCCAGCAGCCCTAGGATGGGTCAGCCCCAGCATTTT.

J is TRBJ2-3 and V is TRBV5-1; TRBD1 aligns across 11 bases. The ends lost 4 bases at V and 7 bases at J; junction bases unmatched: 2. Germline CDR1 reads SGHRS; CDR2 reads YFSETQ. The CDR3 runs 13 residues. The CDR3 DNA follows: TGCGCCAGCAGCGGACAGGGGGCTTATACGCAGTATTTT. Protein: CASSGQGAYTQYF.

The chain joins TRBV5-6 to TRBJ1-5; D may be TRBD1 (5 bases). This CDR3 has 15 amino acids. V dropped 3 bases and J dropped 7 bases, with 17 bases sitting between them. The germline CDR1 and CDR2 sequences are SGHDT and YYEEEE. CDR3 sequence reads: CASSSSGFVKQPQHF. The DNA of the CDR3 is TGTGCCAGCAGCTCGTCAGGGTTCGTAAAGCAGCCCCAGCATTTT. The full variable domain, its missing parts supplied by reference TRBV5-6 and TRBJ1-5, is DAGVTQSPTHLIKTRGQQVTLRCSPKSGHDTVSWYQQALGQGPQFIFQYYEEEERQRGNFPDRFSGHQFPNYSSELNVNALLLGDSALYLCASSSSGFVKQPQHFGDGTRLSIL.

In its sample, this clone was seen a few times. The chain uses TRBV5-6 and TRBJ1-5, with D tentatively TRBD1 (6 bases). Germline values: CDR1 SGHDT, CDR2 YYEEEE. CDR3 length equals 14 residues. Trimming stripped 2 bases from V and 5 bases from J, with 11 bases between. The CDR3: CASSFGTTHQPQHF. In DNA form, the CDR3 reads TGTGCCAGCAGCTTCGGGACAACTCATCAGCCCCAGCATTTT.

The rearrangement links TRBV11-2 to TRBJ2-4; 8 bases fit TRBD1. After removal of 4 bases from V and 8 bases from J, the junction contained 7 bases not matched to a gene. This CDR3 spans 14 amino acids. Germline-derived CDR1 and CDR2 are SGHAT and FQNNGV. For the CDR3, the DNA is TGTGCCAGCAGCTCAGGGGGCGGTGGAGACATTCAGTACTTC. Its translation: CASSSGGGGDIQYF.

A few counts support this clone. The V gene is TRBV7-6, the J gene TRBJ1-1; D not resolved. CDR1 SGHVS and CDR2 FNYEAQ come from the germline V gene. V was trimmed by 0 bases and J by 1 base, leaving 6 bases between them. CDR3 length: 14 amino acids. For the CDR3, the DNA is TGTGCCAGCAGCTTAGCGCACACGAACACTGAAGCTTTCTTT. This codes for CASSLAHTNTEAFF.

The CDR3 sequence is CASSLPFGGNFTGELFF. CDR3 nucleotides: TGCGCCAGCAGCTTGCCCTTTGGGGGGAATTTCACCGGGGAGCTGTTTTTT. The chain is built from TRBV5-1 and TRBJ2-2; possibly TRBD2 for D (6 bases). V was shortened by 1 base and J by 4 bases, with 17 bases between the two germline ends. This CDR3 is 17 amino acids long. Per the germline V gene, CDR1 is SGHRS and CDR2 is YFSETQ.

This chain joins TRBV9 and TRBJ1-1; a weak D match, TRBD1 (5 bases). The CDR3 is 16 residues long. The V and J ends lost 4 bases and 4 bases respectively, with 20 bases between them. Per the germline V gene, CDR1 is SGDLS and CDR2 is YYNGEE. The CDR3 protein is CASSHTALLGGTEAFF. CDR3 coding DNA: TGTGCCAGCAGCCACACCGCACTATTGGGGGGCACTGAAGCTTTCTTT.

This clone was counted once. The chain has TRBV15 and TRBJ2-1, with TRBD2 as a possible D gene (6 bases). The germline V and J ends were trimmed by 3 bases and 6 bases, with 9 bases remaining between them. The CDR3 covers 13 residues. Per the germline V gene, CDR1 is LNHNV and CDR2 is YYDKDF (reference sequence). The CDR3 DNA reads TGTGCCACCAGCAGGGGACTTGTCAATGAGCAGTTCTTC. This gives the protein CATSRGLVNEQFF. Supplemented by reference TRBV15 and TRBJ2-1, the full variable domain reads DAMVIQNPRYQVTQFGKPVTLSCSQTLNHNVMYWYQQKSSQAPKLLFHYYDKDFNNEADTPDNFQSRRPNTSFCFLDIRSPGLGDTAMYLCATSRGLVNEQFFGPGTRLTVL.

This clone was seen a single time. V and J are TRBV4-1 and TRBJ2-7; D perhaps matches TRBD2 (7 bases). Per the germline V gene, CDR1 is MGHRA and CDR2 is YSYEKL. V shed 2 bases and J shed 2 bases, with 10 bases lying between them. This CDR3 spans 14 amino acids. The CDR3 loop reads CASSQYGGPYEQYF. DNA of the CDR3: TGCGCCAGCAGCCAATACGGGGGGCCCTACGAGCAGTACTTC.

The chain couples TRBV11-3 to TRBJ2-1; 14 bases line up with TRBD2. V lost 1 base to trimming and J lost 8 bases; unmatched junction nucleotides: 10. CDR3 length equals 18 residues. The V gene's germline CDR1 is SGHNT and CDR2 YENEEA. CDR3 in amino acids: CASSLGWTSGGIEDEQFF. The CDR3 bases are TGTGCCAGCAGCTTAGGATGGACTAGCGGGGGGATCGAGGATGAGCAGTTCTTC.

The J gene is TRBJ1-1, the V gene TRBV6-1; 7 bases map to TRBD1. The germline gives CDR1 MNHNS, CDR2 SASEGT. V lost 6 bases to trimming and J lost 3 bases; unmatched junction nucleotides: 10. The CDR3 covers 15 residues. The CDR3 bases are TGTGCCAGCAGCCGAAGCGACAGGGTGGACACTGAAGCTTTCTTT. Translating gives CASSRSDRVDTEAFF.

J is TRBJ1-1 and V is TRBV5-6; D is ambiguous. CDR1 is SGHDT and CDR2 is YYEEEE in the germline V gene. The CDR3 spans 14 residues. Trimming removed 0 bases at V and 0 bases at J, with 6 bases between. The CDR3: CASSLVGMNTEAFF. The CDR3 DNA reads TGTGCCAGCAGCTTGGTGGGCATGAACACTGAAGCTTTCTTT.

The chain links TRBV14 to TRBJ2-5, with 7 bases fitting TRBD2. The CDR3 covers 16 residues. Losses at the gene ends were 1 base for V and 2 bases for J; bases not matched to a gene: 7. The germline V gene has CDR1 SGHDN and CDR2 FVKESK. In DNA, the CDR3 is TGTGCCAGCAGCCAAGGACTAGCTGTCCCTCAAGAGACCCAGTACTTC. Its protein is CASSQGLAVPQETQYF.

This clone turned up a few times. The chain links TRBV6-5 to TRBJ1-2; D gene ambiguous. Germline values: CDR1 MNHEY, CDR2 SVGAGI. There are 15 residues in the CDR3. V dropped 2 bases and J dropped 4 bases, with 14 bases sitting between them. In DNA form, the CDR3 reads TGTGCCAGCAGTTACGTTGACACCGCTGGCTATGGCTACACCTTC. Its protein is CASSYVDTAGYGYTF.

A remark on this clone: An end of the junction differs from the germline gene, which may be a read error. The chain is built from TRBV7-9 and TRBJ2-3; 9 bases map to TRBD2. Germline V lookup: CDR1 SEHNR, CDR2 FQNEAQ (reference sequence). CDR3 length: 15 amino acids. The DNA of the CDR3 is TGTTCCAGCAAGTCAGGCGGGAGGGCTCTAGATACGCAGTATTTT. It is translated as CSSKSGGRALDTQYF.

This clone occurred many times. CDR3 sequence: CAISESTTYEQYF. Written as DNA, the CDR3 is TGTGCCATCAGTGAGTCGACAACCTACGAGCAGTACTTC. The chain joins TRBV10-3 to TRBJ2-7, with unresolved D. V lost 0 bases and J lost 2, with 5 bases in between. The CDR3 covers 13 residues. Per germline, CDR1 ENHRY and CDR2 SYGVKD.

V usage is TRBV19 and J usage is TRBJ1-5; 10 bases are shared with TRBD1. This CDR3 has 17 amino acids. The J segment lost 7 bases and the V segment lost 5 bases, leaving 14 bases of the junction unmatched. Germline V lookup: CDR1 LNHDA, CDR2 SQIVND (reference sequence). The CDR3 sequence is CASSRLPGQGRRQPQHF. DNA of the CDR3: TGTGCCAGTAGTCGACTGCCGGGACAGGGGAGACGCCAGCCCCAGCATTTT.

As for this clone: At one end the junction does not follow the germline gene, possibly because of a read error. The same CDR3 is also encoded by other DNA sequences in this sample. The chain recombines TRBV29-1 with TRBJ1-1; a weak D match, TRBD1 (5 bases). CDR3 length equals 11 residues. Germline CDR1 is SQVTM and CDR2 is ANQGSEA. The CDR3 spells CSVGGYTEAFF. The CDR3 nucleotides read TGCAGCGTTGGGGGCTACACTGAAGCCTTCTTT.

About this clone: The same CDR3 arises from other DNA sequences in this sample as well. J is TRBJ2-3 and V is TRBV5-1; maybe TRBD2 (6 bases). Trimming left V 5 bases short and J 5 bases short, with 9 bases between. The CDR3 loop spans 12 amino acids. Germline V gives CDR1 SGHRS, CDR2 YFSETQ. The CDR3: CASSLRGDTQYF. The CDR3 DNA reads TGCGCCAGCAGTTTGCGGGGAGATACGCAGTATTTT.

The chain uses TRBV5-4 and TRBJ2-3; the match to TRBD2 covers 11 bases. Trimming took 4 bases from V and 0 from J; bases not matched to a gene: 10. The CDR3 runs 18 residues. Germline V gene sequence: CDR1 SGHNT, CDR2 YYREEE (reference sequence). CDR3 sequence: CASSRKSRTSGSTDTQYF. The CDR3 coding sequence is TGTGCCAGCAGCCGAAAATCTCGGACTAGCGGGAGCACAGATACGCAGTATTTT.